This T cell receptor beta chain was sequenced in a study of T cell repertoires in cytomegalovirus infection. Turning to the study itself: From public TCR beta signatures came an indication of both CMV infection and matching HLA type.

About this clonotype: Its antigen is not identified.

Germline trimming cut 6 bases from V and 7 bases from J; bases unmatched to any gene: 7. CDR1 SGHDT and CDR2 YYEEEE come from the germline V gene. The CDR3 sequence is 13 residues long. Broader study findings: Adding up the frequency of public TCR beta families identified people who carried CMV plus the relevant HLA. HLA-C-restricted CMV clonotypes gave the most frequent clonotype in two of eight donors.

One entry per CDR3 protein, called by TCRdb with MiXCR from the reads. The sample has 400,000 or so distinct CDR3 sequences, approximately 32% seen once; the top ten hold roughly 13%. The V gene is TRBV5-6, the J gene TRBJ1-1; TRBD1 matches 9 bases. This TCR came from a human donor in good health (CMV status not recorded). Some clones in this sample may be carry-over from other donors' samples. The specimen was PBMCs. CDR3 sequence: CASNKDRGVEAFF. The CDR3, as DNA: TGTGCCAGCAACAAGGACAGGGGAGTTGAAGCTTTCTTT.